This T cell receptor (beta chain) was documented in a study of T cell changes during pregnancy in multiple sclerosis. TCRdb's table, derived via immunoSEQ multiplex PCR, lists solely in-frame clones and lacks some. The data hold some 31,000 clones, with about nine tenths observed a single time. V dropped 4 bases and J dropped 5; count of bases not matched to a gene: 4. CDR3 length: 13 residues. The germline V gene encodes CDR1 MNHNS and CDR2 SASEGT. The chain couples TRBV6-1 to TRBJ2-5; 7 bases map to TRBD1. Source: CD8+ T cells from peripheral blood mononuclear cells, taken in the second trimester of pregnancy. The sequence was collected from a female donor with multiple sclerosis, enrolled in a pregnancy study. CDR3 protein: CASSGQGYETQYF. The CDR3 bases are TGTGCCAGCAGTGGACAGGGTTACGAGACCCAGTACTTC.